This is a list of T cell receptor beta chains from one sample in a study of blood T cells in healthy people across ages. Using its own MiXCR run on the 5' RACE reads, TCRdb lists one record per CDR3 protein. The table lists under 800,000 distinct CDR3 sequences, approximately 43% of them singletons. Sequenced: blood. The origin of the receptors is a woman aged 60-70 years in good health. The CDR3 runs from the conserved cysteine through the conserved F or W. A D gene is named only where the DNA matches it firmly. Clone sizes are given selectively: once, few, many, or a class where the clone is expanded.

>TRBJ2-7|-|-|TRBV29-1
TGCAGCGTTGAAGGAACCGGCCAGGGCTACGAGCAGTACTTC
CSVEGTGQGYEQYF
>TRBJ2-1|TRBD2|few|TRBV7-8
TGTGCCAGCAGCTTGGTAACTAGCGGGGGTTCCTACAATGAGCAGTTCTTC
CASSLVTSGGSYNEQFF
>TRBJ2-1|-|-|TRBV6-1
TGTGCCAGCAGTGAACATCACCCCTACGAGCAGTTCTTC
CASSEHHPYEQFF
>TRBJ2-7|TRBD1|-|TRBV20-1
TGCAGTGCCCCGGGACAGCAAGAGACCCGGTACTTC
CSAPGQQETRYF
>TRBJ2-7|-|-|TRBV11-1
TGTGCCAGCAGGGCGGGCTCCCACGAGCAGTACTTC
CASRAGSHEQYF
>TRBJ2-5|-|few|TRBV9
TGTGCCAGCAGCGTAGATAGGGGGAGGCAAGAGACCCAGTACTTC
CASSVDRGRQETQYF
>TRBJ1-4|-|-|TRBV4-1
TGCGCCAGCAGCCTAGGGGTAGCTAATGAAAAACTGTTTTTT
CASSLGVANEKLFF
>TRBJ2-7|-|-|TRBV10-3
TGTGCCATCAGCCCCGCAGGGTTCTCCTACGAGCAGTACTTC
CAISPAGFSYEQYF
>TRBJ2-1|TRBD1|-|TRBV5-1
TGCGCCAGCAGCTGGACAGGGGAAGGGGCCTTGGAGCAGTTCTTC
CASSWTGEGALEQFF
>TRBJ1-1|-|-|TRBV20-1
TGCAGTGCTAGGCCCCCCGGATGGGGGGGGGACACTGAAGCTTTCTTT
CSARPPGWGGDTEAFF
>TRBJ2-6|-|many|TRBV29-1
TGCAGCGTTGAGGATCCCCCTGGGGCCAACGTCCTGACTTTC
CSVEDPPGANVLTF
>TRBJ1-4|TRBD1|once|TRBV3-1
TGTGCCAGCAGTCGGACAGGGGTCTTGACTAGTGAAAAACTGTTTTTT
CASSRTGVLTSEKLFF
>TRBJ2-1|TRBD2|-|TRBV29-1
TGCAGCGTTGCACTAGCGCACTCCTACAATGAGCAGTTCTTC
CSVALAHSYNEQFF
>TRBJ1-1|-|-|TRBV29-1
TGCAGCGGCATGAACACTGAAGCTTTCTTT
CSGMNTEAFF
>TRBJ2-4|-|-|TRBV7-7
TGTGCTAGCAGCTTCGAGGGTGGTGGTGAGCAGTACTTC
CASSFEGGGEQYF
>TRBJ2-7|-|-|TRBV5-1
TGCGCCAGCAGCTTTGGGCTTCCCGAGCAGTACTTC
CASSFGLPEQYF
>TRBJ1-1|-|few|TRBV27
TGTGCCAGCTATTTGTTGGGACCTCTGAACACTGAAGCTTTCTTT
CASYLLGPLNTEAFF
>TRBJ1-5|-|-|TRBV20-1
TGCAGTGCAAGAGTCCCCGAAGATCAGCCCCAGCATTTT
CSARVPEDQPQHF
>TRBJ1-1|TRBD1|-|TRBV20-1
TGCAGTGCTAGGGACTTACAGGGGTTGAGAACTGAAGCTTTCTTT
CSARDLQGLRTEAFF
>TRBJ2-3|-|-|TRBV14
TGTGCCAGCAGCCCGACGGGGTTGATGGGGGATACGCAGTATTTT
CASSPTGLMGDTQYF
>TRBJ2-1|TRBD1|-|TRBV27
TGTGCCAGCAGTTTATCAACAGGGGACCTTTACAATGAGCAGTTCTTC
CASSLSTGDLYNEQFF
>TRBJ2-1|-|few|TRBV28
TGTGCCAGCAGTTCGGGTTCGCCCCTCAATGAGCAGTTCTTC
CASSSGSPLNEQFF
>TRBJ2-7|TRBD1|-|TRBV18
TGTGCCAGCTCACCTGGGACAGCCCTTCGGGAGCAGTACTTC
CASSPGTALREQYF
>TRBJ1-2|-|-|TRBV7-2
TGTGCCAGCAGCTTAAGCGGGGCCGGGAACTATGGCTACACCTTC
CASSLSGAGNYGYTF
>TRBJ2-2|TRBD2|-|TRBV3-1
TGTGCCAGCAGCCCTTTTCGGACTAGCGGGAAGGACAAAAACACCGGGGAGCTGTTTTTT
CASSPFRTSGKDKNTGELFF
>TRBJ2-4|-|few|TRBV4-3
TGCGCCAGCAGCCAAGATCCGGTTCGCCCAGAAAACATTCAGTACTTC
CASSQDPVRPENIQYF
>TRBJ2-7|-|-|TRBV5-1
TGCGTCAGCAGCTTCCGGATTCCTTCCTACGAGCAGTACTTC
CVSSFRIPSYEQYF
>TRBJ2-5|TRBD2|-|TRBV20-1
TGCAGTTACCGTCGGGAGGGCAGTGGAGAGACCCAGTACTTC
CSYRREGSGETQYF
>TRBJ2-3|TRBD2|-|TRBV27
TGTGCCAGCAGTCACTTAGCGGGGAACACAGATACGCAGTATTTT
CASSHLAGNTDTQYF
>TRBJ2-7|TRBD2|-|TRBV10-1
TGCGCCAGCAGTGAGTCGAAGCGGGGCTACGAGCAGTACTTC
CASSESKRGYEQYF
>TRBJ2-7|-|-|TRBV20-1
TGCAGTGCTAGAGATAGAGACAACCCATCCTACGAGCAGTACTTC
CSARDRDNPSYEQYF
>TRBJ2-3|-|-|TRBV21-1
TGTGCCAGCAGCAAACCCGACAGCACAGATACGCAGTATTTT
CASSKPDSTDTQYF
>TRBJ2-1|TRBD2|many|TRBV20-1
TGCAGTGCCCAAGGGGGGACTAGCGGGGGGAGTGAGCAGTTCTTC
CSAQGGTSGGSEQFF
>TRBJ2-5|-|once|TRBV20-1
TGCAGTGCTAGTATGCCCAGGAGATACCAAGAGACCCAGTACTTC
CSASMPRRYQETQYF
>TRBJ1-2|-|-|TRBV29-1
TGCAGCGTTGAAGGCCTCAGGTGGGAGAAATGCTACACCTTC
CSVEGLRWEKCYTF
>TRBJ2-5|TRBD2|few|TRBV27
TGTGCCAGCAGCTCCCCGGCGGGAGGGCCAGTGGAGACCCAGTACTTC
CASSSPAGGPVETQYF
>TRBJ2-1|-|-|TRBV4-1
TGCGCCAGCAGCCAAGATTGGCTAGCGATTGGGTCAAGCTCCTACAATGAGCAGTTCTTC
CASSQDWLAIGSSSYNEQFF
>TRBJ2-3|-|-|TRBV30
TGTGCCTGGAGTGACCCGTCGGACAACTCTAGCACAGATACGCAGTATTTT
CAWSDPSDNSSTDTQYF
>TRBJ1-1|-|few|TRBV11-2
TGTGCCAGCAGCTTGACCGACAGCGTGAACACTGAAGCTTTCTTT
CASSLTDSVNTEAFF